The T cell receptor beta chain described here comes from a study of blood T cell repertoires in COVID-19 (dated by TCRdb to about 2020). With respect to the entire study: The collaborator samples originated in the United States, Italy and Spain and spanned the acute and convalescent phases of COVID-19. The material from the prospective study consisted of cDNA or gDNA derived from T cells, B-cell-depleted T cells, or PBMCs. The dataset comprised deeply sampled blood TCRbeta repertoires from subjects exposed to, actively infected with, or recovered from COVID-19. The repertoires were released in a freely available public database meant as a resource for research on the immune response to SARS-CoV-2. The samples were drawn from two sources: the first 160 participants of the ongoing ImmuneRACE study, and over 950 subjects contributed by 6 global collaborators. The sample metadata nearly always contained a de-identified subject ID, COVID-19 status, age in years and sex. Where available, HLA class I and class II types were taken from metadata supplied by the sample provider and were not determined by assay-based typing. Broader findings and caveats from the paper: The quantity of clinical and demographic metadata differed by source and by participant and was supplied without curation.

TCRbeta CDR3 regions were amplified from genomic DNA using the immunoSEQ Assay, a bias-controlled multiplex PCR. Per the authors' processing: The number of nucleated cells in each sample was estimated by amplification of reference gene primers within the assay. To quantify the absolute abundance of each unique TCRbeta CDR3 rearrangement, sequence reads were collapsed and filtered. Productive Simpson clonality was computed per sample as the square root of Simpson's diversity index over productive rearrangements. TCRdb's version of the immuneACCESS table is confined to in-frame rearrangements and falls short of the full clone set. An unresolved V gene accounts for under half of the shortfall where checked; the remainder is of unknown origin. The DNA gave D and trimming, while V, J and clone size come from that table. This sample lists over 90,000 clones; around 88% were detected once. Around 1.6% of the sample goes to the ten largest clones.

On this clone: Its antigen specificity is not known. No base qualities exist here, and no much larger clone lies one base off it.

Reading the germline V gene gives CDR1 MNHNS and CDR2 SASEGT. Unmatched junction bases come to 6, with V trimmed by 1 base and J by 11 bases. The CDR3 contains 15 residues, cysteine and phenylalanine counted. Solely the CDR3 DNA is kept, with 45 bases framed from the first base. The collaborating institutions used their own protocols to collect whole blood in K2EDTA tubes. For TCRbeta analysis, collaborator samples were shipped as frozen whole blood, as isolated PBMCs, or as DNA extracted from either sample type. Material for sequencing was peripheral blood. The clonotype was recovered from a man older than 75 with acute or convalescent COVID-19. The chain was built from TRBV6-1 and TRBJ2-3, with 13 bases matching TRBD2. The DNA is TGTGCCAGCAGTGAAGGGACTAGCGGGGGCTTAGGGCAGTATTTT. This is translated as CASSEGTSGGLGQYF.